These T cell receptor beta chains were read from a single sample in a study of blood T cell repertoires in COVID-19. Produced via immunoSEQ multiplex PCR; TCRdb's table is partial and in-frame only. The table includes about 70,000 clones, approximately 86% detected once. The sample comprised peripheral blood. The receptors originated from a human donor in a cohort sampled during active COVID-19. Each CDR3 is given with its conserved first and last residue. D genes are given only for firm matches. Part of the rows lack a size; the others show once, few, many or a class for expanded clones.

TRBV7-7,TRBJ2-3,TRBD2,-,TGTGCCAGCAGCTTAGGCGGACTAGCGGGAGATACGCAGTATTTT,CASSLGGLAGDTQYF
TRBV6-5,TRBJ2-7,TRBD1,-,TGTGCCAGCAGCGGAAACAGGGGGCAGTACTTC,CASSGNRGQYF
TRBV5-4,TRBJ1-1,TRBD1,few,TGTGCCAGCAGCTTGGCCGGGACAGGGGCTGACACTGAAGCTTTCTTT,CASSLAGTGADTEAFF
TRBV6-1,TRBJ2-7,TRBD1,-,TGTGCCAGCAGTGACCCCTTACGTGGGACAGGGTATTACGAGCAGTACTTC,CASSDPLRGTGYYEQYF
TRBV9,TRBJ1-1,TRBD1,-,TGTGCCAGCAGCACCGGGACAGAGAACACTGAAGCTTTCTTT,CASSTGTENTEAFF
TRBV28,TRBJ1-1,-,-,TGTGCCAGCAGTCCGACGACAGCGAACACTGAAGCTTTCTTT,CASSPTTANTEAFF
TRBV24-1,TRBJ2-2,-,-,TGTGCCACCAGCGAAAGAGGAACCGGGGAGCTGTTTTTT,CATSERGTGELFF
TRBV18,TRBJ2-6,TRBD1,once,TGTGCCAGCTCACTCGGACAGGGCATACACTCTGGGGCCAACGTCCTGACTTTC,CASSLGQGIHSGANVLTF
TRBV5-1,TRBJ2-1,-,-,TGCGCCAGCAGCTTGAGCGACAGCACCTACAATGAGCAGTTCTTC,CASSLSDSTYNEQFF
TRBV3-1/TRBV3-2,TRBJ2-2,TRBD1,once,TGTGCCAGCAACATACATCCAACCGGACAGGGCACCGGGGAGCTGTTTTTT,CASNIHPTGQGTGELFF
TRBV5-6,TRBJ2-7,TRBD2,-,TGTGCCAGCAGGTTCCGGGGGGGCCTTTCCGAGCAGTACTTC,CASRFRGGLSEQYF
TRBV5-5,TRBJ1-2,-,few,TGTGCCAGCAGCGCCTCAGACAGGAACTATGGCTACACCTTC,CASSASDRNYGYTF
TRBV9,TRBJ2-3,-,-,TGTGCCAGCAGCGTAGGTGTGGCCCGCGGGGATACGCAGTATTTT,CASSVGVARGDTQYF
TRBV7-9,TRBJ1-2,-,-,TGTGCCAGCAGCTTAGGGGGCGCGGGGTACACCTTC,CASSLGGAGYTF
TRBV12-3/TRBV12-4,TRBJ1-6,-,-,TGTGCCAGCCGTGACCGGGGAGATTCACCCCTCCACTTT,CASRDRGDSPLHF
TRBV5-6,TRBJ2-7,-,-,TGTGCCAGCAGCTTGGTGTTAGGAGCCTACGAGCAGTACTTC,CASSLVLGAYEQYF
TRBV5-1,TRBJ2-3,TRBD1,-,TGCGCCAGCAGCTCCAGGGGGCGACCAGATACGCAGTATTTT,CASSSRGRPDTQYF
TRBV7-9,TRBJ1-2,-,-,TGTGCCAGCAGCTTAACTTCAGGGGCCTATGGCTACACCTTC,CASSLTSGAYGYTF
TRBV12-3/TRBV12-4,TRBJ1-1,-,-,TGTGCCAGCAGTTTAAGGCAGGCCACTGAAGCTTTCTTT,CASSLRQATEAFF
TRBV29-1,TRBJ2-3,TRBD2,-,TGCAGCCCCAGCGGGGGGGCGACAGATACGCAGTATTTT,CSPSGGATDTQYF
TRBV11-3,TRBJ2-5,-,-,TGTGCCAGGCGCCCGAGGGGGGGGCAAGAGACCCAGTACTTC,CARRPRGGQETQYF
TRBV7-9,TRBJ2-2,TRBD2,-,TGTGCCAGCAGACGTGAGAGGGACTACAACACCGGGGAGCTGTTTTTT,CASRRERDYNTGELFF
TRBV9,TRBJ2-2,-,-,TGTGCCAGCAGCGTATCCCCGACCGGGGAGCTGTTTTTT,CASSVSPTGELFF
TRBV6-5,TRBJ2-4,-,-,TGTGCCAGCAGAAACAGTGGAAATGACATTCAGTACTTC,CASRNSGNDIQYF
TRBV27,TRBJ2-5,-,once,TGTGCCAGCAGTTTAGCCAGCCAAGAGACCCAGTACTTC,CASSLASQETQYF
TRBV5-5,TRBJ1-5,TRBD1,-,TGTGCCAGCAGCTTGAAACTCTTGACAGGGACGGGGATTCAGCCCCAGCATTTT,CASSLKLLTGTGIQPQHF
TRBV11-2,TRBJ2-3,TRBD2,-,TGTGCCAGCAGCCAAACGGGACTAAGGTTGGCAGATACGCAGTATTTT,CASSQTGLRLADTQYF
TRBV28,TRBJ2-5,TRBD2,-,TGTGCCAGCAGTTTAAGGACTAGTCCTCCTTACTTC,CASSLRTSPPYF
TRBV9,TRBJ1-6,-,-,TGTGCCAGCAGCCCACAGGAGAGCTCCTATAATTCACCCCTCCACTTT,CASSPQESSYNSPLHF
TRBV6-1,TRBJ2-1,-,-,TGTGCCAGCAGTGAAACCCCAGGAACTAGGCCGTCCCACAATGAGCAGTTCTTC,CASSETPGTRPSHNEQFF
TRBV18,TRBJ1-4,TRBD1,-,TGTGCCAGCTCACCGAGGACAGGACTTAATGAAAAACTGTTTTTT,CASSPRTGLNEKLFF
TRBV25-1,TRBJ1-2,TRBD1,-,TGTGCCAGCACCGAAGGACAGGGATCTGGCTACACCTTC,CASTEGQGSGYTF
TRBV5-6,TRBJ1-1,-,-,TGTGCCAGCATGCTCAGGGGATCCACTGAAGCTTTCTTT,CASMLRGSTEAFF
TRBV7-9,TRBJ1-1,TRBD1,-,TGTGCCAGCAGCTTACCTGACAGGGCCTCTGAAGCTTTCTTT,CASSLPDRASEAFF
TRBV5-1,TRBJ1-6,-,-,TGCGCCAGCAGCTTGGGAGGGAGCTCCTATAATTCACCCCTCCACTTT,CASSLGGSSYNSPLHF
TRBV2,TRBJ2-7,-,-,TGTGCCAGCAGTATCAGGACGGGGAGCGCCTACGAGCAGTACTTC,CASSIRTGSAYEQYF
TRBV5-6,TRBJ2-1,TRBD1,-,TGTGCCAGCAGCTTGGGTTGGGACAGGGAGCAGTTCTTC,CASSLGWDREQFF
TRBV7-2,TRBJ2-7,TRBD2,-,TGTGCCAGCAGCTTCGTCTTCGGGGGGGCGGAAGAGCAGTACTTC,CASSFVFGGAEEQYF
TRBV5-1,TRBJ2-7,-,-,TGCGCCAGCAGCTTGGGCCCGACAGGCGCCTACGAGCAGTACTTC,CASSLGPTGAYEQYF
TRBV19,TRBJ1-1,-,-,TGTGCCAGTAGTGGGCAGAACACTGAAGCTTTCTTT,CASSGQNTEAFF
TRBV28,TRBJ1-2,TRBD1,-,TGTGCCAGCAGTTCCGGGACAGGGAATGGCTACACCTTC,CASSSGTGNGYTF
TRBV7-9,TRBJ1-1,TRBD1,-,TGTGCCAGCAGCCTCCTTGACAGGGCGTCTGAAGCTTTCTTT,CASSLLDRASEAFF
TRBV5-6,TRBJ1-2,-,few,TGTGCCAGCAGCTTGCGGGGGTACGTGGGCTATGGCTACACCTTC,CASSLRGYVGYGYTF
TRBV10-3,TRBJ1-2,-,once,TGTGCCATCAGTGAATATGCGGACAGCTATGGCTACACCTTC,CAISEYADSYGYTF
TRBV9,TRBJ2-7,-,-,TGTGCCAGCAGCGTAGTACCGGGGGCCTACGAGCAGTACTTC,CASSVVPGAYEQYF
TRBV7-5,TRBJ1-1,-,-,TGTGTCAGAAGCACCGGACAGGGATCTTACACTGAAGCTTTCTTT,CVRSTGQGSYTEAFF
TRBV4-2,TRBJ2-3,-,-,TGTGCCAGCAGCCAGGTCTCCCAGGGGCCCACAGATACGCAGTATTTT,CASSQVSQGPTDTQYF
TRBV28,TRBJ2-1,-,-,TGTGCCAGCAGCCTAGGTGTTTGGGGGCTATCGGTCAATGAGCAGTTCTTC,CASSLGVWGLSVNEQFF
TRBV5-1,TRBJ2-3,-,-,TGCGCCAGCAGCTTGGCGGGGAACACAGATACGCAGTATTTT,CASSLAGNTDTQYF
TRBV7-9,TRBJ2-5,TRBD1,-,TGTGCCAGCAGCTTATCATCCGCGACAGGGGAAGAGACCCAGTACTTC,CASSLSSATGEETQYF
TRBV7-6,TRBJ2-7,-,-,TGTGCCAGCAGCTTAGGGGGCACAGGGCGGGAGCAGTACTTC,CASSLGGTGREQYF
TRBV5-4,TRBJ1-1,TRBD1,once,TGTGCCAGCAGCCAGGGACAGACGAACACTGAAGCTTTCTTT,CASSQGQTNTEAFF
TRBV10-2,TRBJ2-3,TRBD2,-,TGCGCCAGCAGTCATCTGGGGAGGGTCACAGATACGCAGTATTTT,CASSHLGRVTDTQYF